Below, 5 T cell receptor beta chains from the same sample are listed, as sequenced in a study of control samples from healthy donors and cancer patients. Clones were read by immunoSEQ multiplex PCR, and TCRdb kept only the in-frame ones, dropping some. The table records over 150,000 clones, about 90% of them present only once. The specimen was blood. Receptors originate from a woman aged 45-65 years in good health.

The chain employs TRBV6-5 and TRBJ1-1; tentative D call: TRBD1 (6 bases). The CDR3 is 12 residues long. The V gene lost 11 bases and the J gene lost 2 bases, with 12 bases spanning the gap. Germline V CDR1 and CDR2: MNHEY, SVGAGI. CDR3: CAARGYNTEAFF. The CDR3 DNA reads TGTGCCGCCAGGGGTTATAACACTGAAGCTTTCTTT.

The chain recombines TRBV12-3 or TRBV12-4 with TRBJ1-2; unclear D gene. The CDR3 runs to 12 residues. V lost 3 bases and J lost 7, with 9 bases in between. The CDR3 spells CASSLGMVGYTF. As DNA, the CDR3 is TGTGCCAGCAGTTTGGGCATGGTTGGCTACACCTTC.

For this clone: A read error may account for a junction end that differs from germline. This chain connects TRBV7-7 to TRBJ1-4; no clear D gene. Germline values: CDR1 SSHAT, CDR2 FNYEAQ (reference sequence). The CDR3 spans 14 residues. CDR3 loop: CASSFGRGDEKLFF. DNA of the CDR3: TGTGCTAGCAGCTTCGGAAGAGGAGATGAAAAACTGTTTTTT.

This clone has just one count. The chain employs TRBV19 and TRBJ1-1, with 9 nucleotides matching TRBD1. CDR3 length: 16 amino acids. J gave up 1 base and V 0 bases, and 3 bases lay outside the gene matches. Germline CDR1 LNHDA, CDR2 SQIVND (reference sequence). The CDR3 region is CASSIDGTGPNTEAFF. The CDR3 DNA sequence: TGTGCCAGTAGTATAGATGGGACAGGGCCGAACACTGAAGCTTTCTTT.

The J gene is TRBJ2-3, the V gene TRBV27, with TRBD1 as a possible D gene (6 bases). The CDR3 length is 12 residues. V shed 8 bases and J shed 4 bases, with 10 bases lying between them. From germline, CDR1 is MNHEY and CDR2 SMNVEV (reference sequence). CDR3 loop: CASAQGADTQYF. The CDR3 DNA is TGTGCCAGCGCACAGGGTGCAGATACGCAGTATTTT.